The clone carrying this TCR beta chain was seen a handful of times. Its specificity is not known. The sample belongs to a study of post-analysis software for immune sequencing data. Study as a whole: Patients with relapsing-remitting, secondary progressive and progressive-relapsing multiple sclerosis courses were all represented.

Trimming removed 5 bases from V and 1 base from J, with 24 bases in between. The CDR3 spans 18 residues. The V gene's germline CDR1 is SGHKS and CDR2 YYEKEE (reference sequence). Findings and caveats of the study: When compared against controls, multiple sclerosis patients showed significantly lower normalized Chao1 diversity. TRBV5-6, TRBV5-1 and TRBV20-1 belonged to a set of about five TRBV segments that were more frequent in patients than controls. Co-batched samples clustered tightly together by F measure.

Prepared libraries of TCR beta cDNA carried unique molecular identifiers. Around 460,000 cDNA molecules came from about 1 to 10 million T cells. TCRdb reanalysed the PCR reads using MiXCR and keeps one entry per CDR3 protein. Of some 370,000 distinct CDR3 sequences in the sample, less than 40% were seen once. J is TRBJ1-2 and V is TRBV5-5, with D unresolved. Sequenced: blood. The origin of this receptor is a girl between 10 and 17 years old with multiple sclerosis. CDR3 sequence reads: CASRQRQAGPPDNYGYTF. CDR3 DNA sequence: TGTGCCAGCAGGCAACGGCAGGCCGGGCCGCCTGATAACTATGGCTACACCTTC.